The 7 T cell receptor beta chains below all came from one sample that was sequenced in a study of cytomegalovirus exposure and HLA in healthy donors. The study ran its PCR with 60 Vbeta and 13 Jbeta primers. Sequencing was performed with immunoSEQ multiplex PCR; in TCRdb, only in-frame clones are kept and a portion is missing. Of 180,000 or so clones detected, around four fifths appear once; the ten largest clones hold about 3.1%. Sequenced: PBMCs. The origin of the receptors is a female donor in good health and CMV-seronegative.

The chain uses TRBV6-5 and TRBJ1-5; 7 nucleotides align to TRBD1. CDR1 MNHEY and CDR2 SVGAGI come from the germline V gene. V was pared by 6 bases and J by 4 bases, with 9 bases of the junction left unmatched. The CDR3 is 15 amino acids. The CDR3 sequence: CASSRGQAPNQPQHF. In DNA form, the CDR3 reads TGTGCCAGCAGCCGTGGACAGGCCCCAAATCAGCCCCAGCATTTT.

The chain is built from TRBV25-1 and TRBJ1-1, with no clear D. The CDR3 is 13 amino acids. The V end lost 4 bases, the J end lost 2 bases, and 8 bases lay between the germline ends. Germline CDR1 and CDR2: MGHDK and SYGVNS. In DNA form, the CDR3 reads TGTGCCAGCAGTGTTTCCGTTAACACTGAAGCTTTCTTT. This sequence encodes CASSVSVNTEAFF. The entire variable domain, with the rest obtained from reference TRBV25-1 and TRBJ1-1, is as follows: EADIYQTPRYLVIGTGKKITLECSQTMGHDKMYWYQQDPGMELHLIHYSYGVNSTEKGDLSSESTVSRIRTEHFPLTLESARPSHTSQYLCASSVSVNTEAFFGQGTRLTVV.

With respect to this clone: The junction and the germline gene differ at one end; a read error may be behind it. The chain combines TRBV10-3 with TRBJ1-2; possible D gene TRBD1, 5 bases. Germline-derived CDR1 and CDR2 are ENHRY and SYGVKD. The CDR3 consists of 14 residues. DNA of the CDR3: TGTGCCATCCGCCAGGGAGGGGTCGGAGATGGCCACACCTTC. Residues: CAIRQGGVGDGHTF.

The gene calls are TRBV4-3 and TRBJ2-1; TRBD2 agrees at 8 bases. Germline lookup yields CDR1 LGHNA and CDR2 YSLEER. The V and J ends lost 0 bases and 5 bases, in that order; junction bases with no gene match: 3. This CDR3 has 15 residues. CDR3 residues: CASSQDGGGHNEQFF. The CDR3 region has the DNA TGCGCCAGCAGCCAAGACGGCGGGGGGCACAATGAGCAGTTCTTC.

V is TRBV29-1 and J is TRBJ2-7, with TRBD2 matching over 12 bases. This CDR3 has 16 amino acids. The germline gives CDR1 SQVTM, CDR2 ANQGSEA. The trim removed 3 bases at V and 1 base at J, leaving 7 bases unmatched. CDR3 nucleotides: TGCAGCGTTGAGCTAGCGGGAGGGCCCGGATCCTACGAGCAGTACTTC. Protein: CSVELAGGPGSYEQYF.

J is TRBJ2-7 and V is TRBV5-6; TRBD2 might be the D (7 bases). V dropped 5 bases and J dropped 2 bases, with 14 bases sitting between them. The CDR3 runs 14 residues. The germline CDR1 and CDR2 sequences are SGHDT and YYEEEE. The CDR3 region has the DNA TGTGCCAGCAGAGCTCGGGGGGCTACCTACGAGCAGTACTTC. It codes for CASRARGATYEQYF.

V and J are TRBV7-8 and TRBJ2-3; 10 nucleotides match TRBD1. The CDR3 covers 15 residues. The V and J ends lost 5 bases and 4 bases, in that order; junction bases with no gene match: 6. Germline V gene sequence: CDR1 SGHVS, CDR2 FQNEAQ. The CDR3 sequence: CASSTLTGGPDTQYF. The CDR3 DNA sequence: TGTGCCAGCAGCACCTTGACAGGGGGCCCAGATACGCAGTATTTT.